The T cell receptor beta chain under discussion was sequenced for a study of T cell repertoires in cytomegalovirus infection. Study information: Carrying CMV and the relevant HLA type showed in public TCR beta signatures.

TCRdb reprocessed the reads via MiXCR and lists one record per CDR3 protein. The top ten hold roughly 15% of the sample, which has approximately 400,000 distinct CDR3 sequences, roughly 30% seen once. This clonotype was detected only a few times. Its antigen is not known. V was cut by 4 bases and J by 1 base, with 10 bases left in between. The CDR3 extends over 14 amino acids. Per germline, CDR1 SEHNR and CDR2 FQNEAQ (reference sequence). Overall study findings and caveats: Adding up the frequency of public TCR beta families identified people who carried CMV plus the relevant HLA. There were HLA-C-restricted CMV-specific TCR beta clonotypes dominating the ex vivo response.

This sequence was found in a human donor in good health (CMV status not recorded). Some clones in this sample may be carry-over from other donors' samples. The source material was PBMCs. The chain carries TRBV7-9 and TRBJ2-5; D may be TRBD2 (6 bases). The CDR3 protein is CASSSGDFQETQYF. In DNA, the CDR3 is TGTGCCAGCAGCTCCGGGGACTTCCAAGAGACCCAGTACTTC.